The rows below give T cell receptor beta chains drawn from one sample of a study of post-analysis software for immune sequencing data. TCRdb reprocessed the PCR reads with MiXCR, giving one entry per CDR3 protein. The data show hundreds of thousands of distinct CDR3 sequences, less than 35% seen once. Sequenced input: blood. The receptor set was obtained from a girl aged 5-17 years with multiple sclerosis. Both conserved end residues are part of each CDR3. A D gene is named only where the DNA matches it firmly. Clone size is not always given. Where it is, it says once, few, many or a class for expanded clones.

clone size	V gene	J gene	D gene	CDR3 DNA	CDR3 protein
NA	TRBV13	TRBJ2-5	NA	TGTGCCAGCAGCTCGACCGAGGGGACCCAGACCCAGTACTTC	CASSSTEGTQTQYF
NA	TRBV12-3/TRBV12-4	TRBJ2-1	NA	TGTGCCAGCAGTTTAAAGATGGGCAGCCGAAAGTTCTTC	CASSLKMGSRKFF
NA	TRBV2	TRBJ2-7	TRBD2	TGTGCCAGCAGTGAAGCGCTAGCGGGAGGTTCCTACGAGCAGTACTTC	CASSEALAGGSYEQYF
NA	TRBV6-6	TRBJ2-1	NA	TGTGCCAGCAGTCCGGGGTCATATGGCGGCTACAATGAGCAGTTCTTC	CASSPGSYGGYNEQFF
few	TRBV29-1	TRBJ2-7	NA	TGCAGCGTTGACGGTGGAGACCCTGAGTACTTC	CSVDGGDPEYF
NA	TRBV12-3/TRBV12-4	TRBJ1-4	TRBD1	TGTGCCAGCACCGCGACAGGGGGTGGGGAAAAACTGTTTTTT	CASTATGGGEKLFF
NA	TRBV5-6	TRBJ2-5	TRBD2	TGTGCCAGCAGCTTATTGACTAGCGGGAGTGGAGAGACCCAGTACTTC	CASSLLTSGSGETQYF
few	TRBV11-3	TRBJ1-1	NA	TGTGCCAGCAGCTTAGGGGGGATTGACACTGAAGCTTTCTTT	CASSLGGIDTEAFF
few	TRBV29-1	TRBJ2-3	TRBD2	TGCAGCAGGGGGACTAGCGGGAGGTTGGATACGCAGTATTTT	CSRGTSGRLDTQYF
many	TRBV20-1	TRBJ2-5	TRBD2	TGCAGTGCCGCCGGGACTACTAAAAAGTACTTC	CSAAGTTKKYF
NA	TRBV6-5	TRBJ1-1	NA	TGTGCCAGCAGGAAAGAGAACACTGAAGCTTTCTTT	CASRKENTEAFF
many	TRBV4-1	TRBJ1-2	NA	TGCGCCAGCAGCCGGGAAGGGGTTATAAGAGTTGGGGGCTACACCTTC	CASSREGVIRVGGYTF
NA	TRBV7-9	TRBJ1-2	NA	TGTGCCAGCAGCCTGGTAACGGCGGCGGATGGCTACACCTTC	CASSLVTAADGYTF
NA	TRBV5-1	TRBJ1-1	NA	TGCGCCAGCAGCTTATTTGACGGGCAGTATGAAGCTTTCTTT	CASSLFDGQYEAFF
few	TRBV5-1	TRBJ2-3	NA	TGCGCCAGCAGCTTGCCGGGAGCCGAAGATACGCGGTATTTT	CASSLPGAEDTRYF
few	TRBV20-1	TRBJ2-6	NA	TGCAGTGCTAGGAACAGAAAAAGCTCTGGGGCCAACGTCCTGACTTTC	CSARNRKSSGANVLTF
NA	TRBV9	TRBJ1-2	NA	TGTGCCAGCAGCGCCGTAAATTTATCGTATGGCTACACCTTC	CASSAVNLSYGYTF
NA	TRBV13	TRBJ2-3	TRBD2	TGTGCCAGCCGACGTAAGGCTAGCGGGATCGCAGATACGCAGTATTTT	CASRRKASGIADTQYF
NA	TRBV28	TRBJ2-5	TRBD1	TGTGCCAGCAGTTCCCGGGACAGTGTCCAAGAGACCCAGTACTTC	CASSSRDSVQETQYF
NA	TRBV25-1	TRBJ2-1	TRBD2	TGTGCCAGCAGTGAATGGGAGGGATACAATGAGCAGTTCTTC	CASSEWEGYNEQFF
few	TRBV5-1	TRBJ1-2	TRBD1	TGCGCCAGCAGCCCCTTCGGACAGGGACTCGATGGCTACACCTTC	CASSPFGQGLDGYTF
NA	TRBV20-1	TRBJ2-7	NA	TGCAGTGCTCCACACCGCCGGACCCCTCTTGCCGAGCAGTACTTC	CSAPHRRTPLAEQYF
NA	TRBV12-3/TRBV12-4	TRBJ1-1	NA	TGTGCCAGCAGTTTAGGGGATGGGACTGAAGCTTTCTTT	CASSLGDGTEAFF
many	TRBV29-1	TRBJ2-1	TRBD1	TGCAGCGGATGGGGACAGGGCTATGAGCAGTTCTTC	CSGWGQGYEQFF
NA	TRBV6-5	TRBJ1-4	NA	TGTGCCAGCAGTATCGGGCGTGATGAAAAACTGTTTTTT	CASSIGRDEKLFF
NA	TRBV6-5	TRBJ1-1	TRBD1	TGTGCCAGCAGTCCGCGGACAGGGCTGATGTCTGAAGCTTTCTTT	CASSPRTGLMSEAFF
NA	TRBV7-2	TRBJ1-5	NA	TGTGCCAGCAGCTTGCGGCGGGGGGAAGGTCAGCCCCAGCATTTT	CASSLRRGEGQPQHF
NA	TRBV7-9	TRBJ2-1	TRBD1	TGTGCCAGCAGCGACAGGACAGGGGGTCCAAATGAGCAGTTCTTC	CASSDRTGGPNEQFF
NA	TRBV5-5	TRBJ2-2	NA	TGTGCCAGCAGCCCAAACCCCACCGGGGAGCTGTTTTTT	CASSPNPTGELFF
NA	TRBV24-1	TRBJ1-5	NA	TGTGCCACCAGTACGACTGGGGGACCTAATCAGCCCCAGCATTTT	CATSTTGGPNQPQHF
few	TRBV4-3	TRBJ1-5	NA	TGCGCCAGCAGCCAAGATCTAGGGCCGCGCAATCAGCCCCAGCATTTT	CASSQDLGPRNQPQHF
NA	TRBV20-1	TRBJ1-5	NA	TGCAGTGCTAGAGATGCAGACACCTATAGCAATCAGCCCCAGCATTTT	CSARDADTYSNQPQHF
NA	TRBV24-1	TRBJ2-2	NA	TGTGCCACCAGTGATTTGAAGGACACCGGGGAGCTGTTTTTT	CATSDLKDTGELFF
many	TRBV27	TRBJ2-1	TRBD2	TGTGCCAGCGGTTTAGCGGGGCGAGGGCAGTTCTTC	CASGLAGRGQFF
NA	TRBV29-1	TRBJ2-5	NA	TGCAGCGTTGGCCCCAGGACAATGGAGACCCAGTACTTC	CSVGPRTMETQYF
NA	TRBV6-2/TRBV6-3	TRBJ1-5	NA	TGTGCCAGCAGTTACTGGGAAGGTCAGCCCCAGCATTTT	CASSYWEGQPQHF
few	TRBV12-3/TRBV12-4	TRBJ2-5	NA	TGTGCCAGCAGTTTCCCGGGACGGGGATTCGAGGAGACCCAGTACTTC	CASSFPGRGFEETQYF
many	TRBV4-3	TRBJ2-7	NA	TGCGCCAGCAGCCGAGCCGTCAGGGGCCACGAGCAGTACTTC	CASSRAVRGHEQYF
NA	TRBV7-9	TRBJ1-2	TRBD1	TGTGCCAGCAGCTTAGGTGGGGTCGGGACAGTTCGGTCTGGCTACACCTTC	CASSLGGVGTVRSGYTF
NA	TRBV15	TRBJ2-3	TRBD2	TGTGCCACCAGCAGAGGGGCAAGAGCGGGAGGGCGTGATACGCAGTATTTT	CATSRGARAGGRDTQYF
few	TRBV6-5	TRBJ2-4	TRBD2	TGTGCCAGCAGTTACTCCCGCCCGGGAGGGCGGTTATACAATGAGCAGTACTTC	CASSYSRPGGRLYNEQYF
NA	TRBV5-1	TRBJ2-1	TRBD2	TGCGTCAGCAGACTAGCGGGAGGTTATGAGCAGTTCTTC	CVSRLAGGYEQFF
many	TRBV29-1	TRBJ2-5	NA	TGCAGCGTTGAAGATTCGGTTTTGGGGAAGTACTTC	CSVEDSVLGKYF
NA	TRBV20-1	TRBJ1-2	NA	TGCAGTGCTAGTAGTCAGGTCGGATTATATGGCTACACCTTC	CSASSQVGLYGYTF
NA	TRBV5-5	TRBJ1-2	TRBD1	TGTGCCAGCACCGAAGCAGGGGGGAAGGATGGCTACACCTTC	CASTEAGGKDGYTF
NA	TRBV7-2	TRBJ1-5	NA	TGTGCCAGCAGCCTGCGGACGGACCATTTTAGCAATCAGCCCCAGCATTTT	CASSLRTDHFSNQPQHF
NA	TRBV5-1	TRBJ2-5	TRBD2	TGCGCCAGCAGATTGGGAGGGGAAGAGACCCAGTACTTC	CASRLGGEETQYF
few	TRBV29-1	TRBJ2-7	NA	TGCAGCGTCCCTTCGTCAGATTCCTACGAGCAGTACTTC	CSVPSSDSYEQYF
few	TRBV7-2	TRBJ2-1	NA	TGTGCCAGCAGCCCAGGAGGGACCCAACGGCGCTACAATGAGCAGTTCTTC	CASSPGGTQRRYNEQFF
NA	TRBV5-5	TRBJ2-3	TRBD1	TGTGCCAGCAGCTCCGCCCTGAGACAGGGGGCAAGGACAGATACGCAGTATTTT	CASSSALRQGARTDTQYF
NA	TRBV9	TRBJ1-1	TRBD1	TGTGCCAGCAGCGTAGTGCAGGGGGCCGGTACTGAAGCTTTCTTT	CASSVVQGAGTEAFF
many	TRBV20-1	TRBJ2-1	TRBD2	TGCAGTGCCCCGCCCTCTAGCGGGCATTACAATGAGCAGTTCTTC	CSAPPSSGHYNEQFF
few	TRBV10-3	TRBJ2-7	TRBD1	TGTGCCATCAGCCAGGGGGCCAGCTCCTACGAGCAGTACTTC	CAISQGASSYEQYF
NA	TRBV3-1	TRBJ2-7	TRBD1	TGTGCCAGCAGCGATCGCAGACAGGGCCACGAGCAGTACTTC	CASSDRRQGHEQYF